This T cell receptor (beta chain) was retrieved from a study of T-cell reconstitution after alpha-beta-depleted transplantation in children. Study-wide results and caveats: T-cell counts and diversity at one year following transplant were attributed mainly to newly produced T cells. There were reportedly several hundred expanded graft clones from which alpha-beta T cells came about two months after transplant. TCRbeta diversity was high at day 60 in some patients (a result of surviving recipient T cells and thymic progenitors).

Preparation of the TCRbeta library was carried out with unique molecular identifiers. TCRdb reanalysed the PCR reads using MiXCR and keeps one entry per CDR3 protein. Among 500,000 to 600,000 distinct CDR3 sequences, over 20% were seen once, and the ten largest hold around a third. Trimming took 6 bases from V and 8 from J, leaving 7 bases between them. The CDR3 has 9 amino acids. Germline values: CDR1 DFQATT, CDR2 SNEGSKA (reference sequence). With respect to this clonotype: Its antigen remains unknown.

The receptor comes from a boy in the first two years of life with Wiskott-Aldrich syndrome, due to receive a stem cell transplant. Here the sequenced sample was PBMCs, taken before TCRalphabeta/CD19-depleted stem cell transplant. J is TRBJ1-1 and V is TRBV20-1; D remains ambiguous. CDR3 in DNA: TGCAGTGCCCGAATAGAAGCTTTCTTT. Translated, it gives CSARIEAFF.